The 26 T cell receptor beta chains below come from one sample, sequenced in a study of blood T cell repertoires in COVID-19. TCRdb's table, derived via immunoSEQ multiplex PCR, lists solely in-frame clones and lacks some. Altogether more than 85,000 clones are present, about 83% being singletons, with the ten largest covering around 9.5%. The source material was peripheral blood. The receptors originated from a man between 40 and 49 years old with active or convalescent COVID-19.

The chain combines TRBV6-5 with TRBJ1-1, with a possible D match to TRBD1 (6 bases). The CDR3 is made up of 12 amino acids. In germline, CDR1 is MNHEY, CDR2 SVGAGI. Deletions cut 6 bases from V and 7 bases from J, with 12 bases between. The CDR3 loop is CASSSNRVEAFF. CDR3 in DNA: TGTGCCAGCAGCTCGAACAGGGTTGAAGCTTTCTTT.

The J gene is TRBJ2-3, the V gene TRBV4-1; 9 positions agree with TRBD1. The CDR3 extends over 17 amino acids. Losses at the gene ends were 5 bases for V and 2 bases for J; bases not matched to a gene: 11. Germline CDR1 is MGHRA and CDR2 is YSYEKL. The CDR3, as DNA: TGCGCCAGCAGCGACACTGGGGGGACAGGGCTCACAGATACGCAGTATTTT. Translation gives CASSDTGGTGLTDTQYF.

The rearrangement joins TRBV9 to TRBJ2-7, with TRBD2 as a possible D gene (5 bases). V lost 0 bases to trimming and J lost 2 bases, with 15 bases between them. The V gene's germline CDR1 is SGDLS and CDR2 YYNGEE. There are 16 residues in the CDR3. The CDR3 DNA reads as TGTGCCAGCAGCGTAGGGTCCGGACTGAAAACCTACGAGCAGTACTTC. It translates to CASSVGSGLKTYEQYF.

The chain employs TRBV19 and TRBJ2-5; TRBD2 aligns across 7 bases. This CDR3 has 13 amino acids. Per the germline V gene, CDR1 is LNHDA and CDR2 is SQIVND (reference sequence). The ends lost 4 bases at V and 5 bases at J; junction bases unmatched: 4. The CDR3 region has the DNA TGTGCCAGTAGTACAACTAGCGAGGAGACCCAGTACTTC. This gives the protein CASSTTSEETQYF.

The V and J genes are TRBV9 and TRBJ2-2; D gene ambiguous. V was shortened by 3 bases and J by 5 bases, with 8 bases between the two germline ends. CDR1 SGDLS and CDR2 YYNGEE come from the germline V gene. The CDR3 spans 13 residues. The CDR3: CASSASGTGELFF. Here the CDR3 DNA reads TGTGCCAGCAGCGCTTCAGGTACCGGGGAGCTGTTTTTT.

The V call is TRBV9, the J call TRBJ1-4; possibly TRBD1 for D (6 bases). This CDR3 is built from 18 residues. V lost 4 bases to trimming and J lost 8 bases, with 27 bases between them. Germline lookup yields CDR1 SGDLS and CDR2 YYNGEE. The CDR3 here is CASSFEDSLAFGGEKLFF. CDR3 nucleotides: TGTGCCAGCAGCTTCGAGGACAGCCTTGCCTTTGGGGGCGAAAAACTGTTTTTT.

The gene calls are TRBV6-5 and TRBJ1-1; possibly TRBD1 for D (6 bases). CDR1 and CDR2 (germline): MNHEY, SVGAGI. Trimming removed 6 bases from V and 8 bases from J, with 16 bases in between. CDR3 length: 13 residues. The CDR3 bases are TGTGCCAGCAGCATAAGGACAGACCGGGAAGCTTTCTTT. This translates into CASSIRTDREAFF.

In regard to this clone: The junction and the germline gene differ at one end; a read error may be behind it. Written as DNA, the CDR3 is TGTGCCAGAAGCCGGAGCGGGCCTGAGTACCGTAATGAAGAACTGTTTTTT. Translated, it gives CARSRSGPEYRNEELFF. The J gene is TRBJ1-4, the V gene TRBV5-3; D ambiguous. Being an ORF, TRBV5-3 has a function that is uncertain. This CDR3 spans 17 amino acids.

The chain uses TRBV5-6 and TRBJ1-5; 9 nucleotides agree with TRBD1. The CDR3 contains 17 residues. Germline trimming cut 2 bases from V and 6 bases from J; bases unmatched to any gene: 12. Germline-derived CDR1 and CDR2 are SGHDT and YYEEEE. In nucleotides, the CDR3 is TGTGCCAGCAGCTTAGGGCTCGGGGGACAGGGCGGTCAGCCCCAGCATTTT. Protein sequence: CASSLGLGGQGGQPQHF.

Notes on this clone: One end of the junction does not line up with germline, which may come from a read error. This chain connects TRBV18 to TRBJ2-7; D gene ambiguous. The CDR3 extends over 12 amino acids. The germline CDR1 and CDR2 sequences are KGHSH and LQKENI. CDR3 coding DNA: TGTGCCAGCTCACCATCCTCCGACGAGCAGTACTTC. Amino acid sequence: CASSPSSDEQYF.

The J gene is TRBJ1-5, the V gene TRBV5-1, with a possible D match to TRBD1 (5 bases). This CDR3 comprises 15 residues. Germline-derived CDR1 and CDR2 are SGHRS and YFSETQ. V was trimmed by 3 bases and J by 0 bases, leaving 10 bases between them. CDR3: CASSWGGDSNQPQHF. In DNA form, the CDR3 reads TGCGCCAGCAGCTGGGGGGGTGATAGCAATCAGCCCCAGCATTTT.

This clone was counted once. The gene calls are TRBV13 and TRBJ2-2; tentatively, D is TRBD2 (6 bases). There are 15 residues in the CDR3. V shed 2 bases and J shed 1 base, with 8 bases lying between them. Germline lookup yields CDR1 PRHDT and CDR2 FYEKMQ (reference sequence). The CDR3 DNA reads TGTGCCAGCAGCTTACCGGGGGTGAACACCGGGGAGCTGTTTTTT. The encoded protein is CASSLPGVNTGELFF.

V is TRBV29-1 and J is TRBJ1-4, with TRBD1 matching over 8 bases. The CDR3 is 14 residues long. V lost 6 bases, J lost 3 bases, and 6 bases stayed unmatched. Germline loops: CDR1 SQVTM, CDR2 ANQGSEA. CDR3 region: CSVSQGAANEKLFF. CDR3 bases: TGCAGCGTCTCCCAGGGGGCAGCTAATGAAAAACTGTTTTTT.

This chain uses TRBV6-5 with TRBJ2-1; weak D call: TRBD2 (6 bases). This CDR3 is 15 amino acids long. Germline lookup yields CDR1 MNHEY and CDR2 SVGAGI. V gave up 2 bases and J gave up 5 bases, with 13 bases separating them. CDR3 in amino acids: CASSYVGLPNNEQFF. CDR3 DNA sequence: TGTGCCAGCAGTTACGTCGGACTACCTAACAATGAGCAGTTCTTC.

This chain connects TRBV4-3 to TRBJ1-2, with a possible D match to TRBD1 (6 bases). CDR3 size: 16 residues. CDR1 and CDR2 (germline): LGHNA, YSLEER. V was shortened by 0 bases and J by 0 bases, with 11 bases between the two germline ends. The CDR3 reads CASSQDGGQTNYGYTF. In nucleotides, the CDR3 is TGCGCCAGCAGCCAAGATGGAGGACAGACTAACTATGGCTACACCTTC.

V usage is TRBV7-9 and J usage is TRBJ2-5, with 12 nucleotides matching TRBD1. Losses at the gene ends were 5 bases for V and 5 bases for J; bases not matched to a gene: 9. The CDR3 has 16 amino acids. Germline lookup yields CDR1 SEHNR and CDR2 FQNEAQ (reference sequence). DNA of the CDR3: TGTGCCAGCAGCCTCAAGGGACAGGGGGCTTCGGAGACCCAGTACTTC. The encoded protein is CASSLKGQGASETQYF.

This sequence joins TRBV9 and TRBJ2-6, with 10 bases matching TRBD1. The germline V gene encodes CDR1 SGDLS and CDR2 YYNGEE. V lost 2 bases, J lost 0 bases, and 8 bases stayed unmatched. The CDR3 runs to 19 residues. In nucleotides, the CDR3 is TGTGCCAGCAGCGTGGAGACAGGGGGCGGGTTCTCTGGGGCCAACGTCCTGACTTTC. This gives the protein CASSVETGGGFSGANVLTF. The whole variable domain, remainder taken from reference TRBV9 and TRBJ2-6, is DSGVTQTPKHLITATGQRVTLRCSPRSGDLSVYWYQQSLDQGLQFLIQYYNGEERAKGNILERFSAQQFPDLHSELNLSSLELGDSALYFCASSVETGGGFSGANVLTFGAGSRLTVL.

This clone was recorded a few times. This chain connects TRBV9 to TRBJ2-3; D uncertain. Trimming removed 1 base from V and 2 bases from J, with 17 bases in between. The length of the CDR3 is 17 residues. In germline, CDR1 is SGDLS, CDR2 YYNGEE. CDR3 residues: CASSVLARSPFTDTQYF. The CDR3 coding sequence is TGTGCCAGCAGCGTACTTGCCCGGAGCCCCTTCACAGATACGCAGTATTTT.

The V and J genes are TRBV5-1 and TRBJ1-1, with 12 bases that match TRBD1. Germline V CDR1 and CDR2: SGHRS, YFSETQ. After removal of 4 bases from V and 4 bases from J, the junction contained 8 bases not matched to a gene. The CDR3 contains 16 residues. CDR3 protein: CASSPGTGGLTTEAFF. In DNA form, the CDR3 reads TGCGCCAGCAGCCCCGGGACAGGGGGCCTAACCACTGAAGCTTTCTTT.

The DNA of the CDR3 is TGTGCCAGCAGCTCCTACAACAGGGCTGGCTACACCTTC. This encodes CASSSYNRAGYTF. This sequence joins TRBV7-2 and TRBJ1-2, with a weak D call TRBD1 (6 bases). V shed 4 bases and J shed 7 bases, with 13 bases lying between them. The CDR3 is 13 residues long. Germline V gives CDR1 SGHTA, CDR2 FQGNSA.

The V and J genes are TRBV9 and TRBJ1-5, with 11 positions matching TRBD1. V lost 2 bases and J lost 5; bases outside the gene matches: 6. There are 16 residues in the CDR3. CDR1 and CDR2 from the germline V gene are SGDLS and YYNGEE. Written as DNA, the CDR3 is TGTGCCAGCAGCGTGGGGACAGGGGGATCGGATCAGCCCCAGCATTTT. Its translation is CASSVGTGGSDQPQHF.

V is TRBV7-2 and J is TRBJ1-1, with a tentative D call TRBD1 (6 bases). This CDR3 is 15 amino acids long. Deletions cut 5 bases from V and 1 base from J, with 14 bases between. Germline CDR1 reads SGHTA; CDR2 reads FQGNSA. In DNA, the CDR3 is TGTGCCAGCAGCCCGTTTGACAGGAGGAACACTGAAGCTTTCTTT. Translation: CASSPFDRRNTEAFF.

CDR3 coding DNA: TGTGCCACCCTCCGGGACAGGGGGGGCGAAAAACTGTTTTTT. It specifies CATLRDRGGEKLFF. V and J are TRBV6-5 and TRBJ1-4; 11 bases map to TRBD1. The CDR3 length is 14 residues. V shed 10 bases, J shed 8 bases, and the junction held 9 bases outside the gene matches. Germline values: CDR1 MNHEY, CDR2 SVGAGI.

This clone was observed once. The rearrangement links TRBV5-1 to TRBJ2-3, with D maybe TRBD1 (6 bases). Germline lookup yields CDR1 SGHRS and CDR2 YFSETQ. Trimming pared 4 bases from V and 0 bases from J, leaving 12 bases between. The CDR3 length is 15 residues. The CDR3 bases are TGCGCCAGCAGCAGGGGGTCCACTAGCACAGATACGCAGTATTTT. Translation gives CASSRGSTSTDTQYF.

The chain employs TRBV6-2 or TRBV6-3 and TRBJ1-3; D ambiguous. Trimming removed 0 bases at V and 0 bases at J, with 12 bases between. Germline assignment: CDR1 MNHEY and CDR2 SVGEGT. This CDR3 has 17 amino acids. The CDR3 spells CASSYSRRSGSGNTIYF. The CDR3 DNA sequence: TGTGCCAGCAGTTACTCCCGACGGAGCGGCTCTGGAAACACCATATATTTT.

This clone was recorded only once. This CDR3 reads CATPRGQGWNTGELFF. CDR3 sequence (DNA): TGTGCCACCCCTCGGGGACAGGGGTGGAACACCGGGGAGCTGTTTTTT. V gene TRBV24-1 combines with J gene TRBJ2-2; TRBD1 aligns across 10 bases. CDR1 and CDR2 from the germline V gene are KGHDR and SFDVKD. The V and J ends lost 9 bases and 1 base, in that order; junction bases with no gene match: 7. CDR3 length: 16 residues.